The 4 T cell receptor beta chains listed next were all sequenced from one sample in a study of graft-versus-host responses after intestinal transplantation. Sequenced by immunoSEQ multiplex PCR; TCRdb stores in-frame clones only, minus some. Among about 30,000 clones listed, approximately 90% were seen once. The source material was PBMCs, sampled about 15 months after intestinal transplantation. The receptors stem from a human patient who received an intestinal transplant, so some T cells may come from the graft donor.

This chain's CDR3 is CASSPLTVNEQFF. The CDR3 nucleotides read TGTGCCAGCAGTCCGTTAACAGTAAATGAGCAGTTCTTC. V and J are TRBV6-5 and TRBJ2-1; no firm D call. This CDR3 is 13 amino acids long. Germline CDR1 is MNHEY and CDR2 is SVGAGI. V lost 5 bases to trimming and J lost 7 bases, with 12 bases between them.

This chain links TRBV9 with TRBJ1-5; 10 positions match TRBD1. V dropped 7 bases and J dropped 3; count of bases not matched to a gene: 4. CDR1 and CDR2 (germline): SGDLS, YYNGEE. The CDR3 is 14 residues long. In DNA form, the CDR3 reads TGTGCCAGCGGTGGGACAGGGGCCAATCAGCCCCAGCATTTT. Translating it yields CASGGTGANQPQHF.

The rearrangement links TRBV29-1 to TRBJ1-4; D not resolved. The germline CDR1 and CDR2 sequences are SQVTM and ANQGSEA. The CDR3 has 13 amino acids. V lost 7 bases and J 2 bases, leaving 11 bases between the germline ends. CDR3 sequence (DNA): TGCAGCGCGTTGGTGGGGACTAATGAAAAACTGTTTTTT. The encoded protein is CSALVGTNEKLFF.

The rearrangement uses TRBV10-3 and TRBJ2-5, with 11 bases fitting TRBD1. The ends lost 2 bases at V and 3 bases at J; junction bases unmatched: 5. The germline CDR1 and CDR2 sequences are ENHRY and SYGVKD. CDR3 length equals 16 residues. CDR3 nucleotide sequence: TGTGCCATCAGTGAGCCGGACAGGGGGCGCGAAGAGACCCAGTACTTC. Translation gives CAISEPDRGREETQYF.